One sample yielded the 10 T cell receptor beta chains listed below, sequenced in a study of blood T cell repertoires in COVID-19. Sequenced by immunoSEQ multiplex PCR; TCRdb stores in-frame clones only, minus some. The sample lists about 430,000 clones, 70% to 90% occurring once. The material sequenced was peripheral blood. The receptors were sampled from a man younger than 35 with COVID-19, enrolled during active disease.

This chain uses TRBV5-1 with TRBJ2-7, with TRBD2 as a possible D gene (5 bases). This CDR3 region has 15 residues. V gave up 0 bases and J gave up 2 bases, with 12 bases separating them. Per germline, CDR1 SGHRS and CDR2 YFSETQ. The CDR3 nucleotides are TGCGCCAGCAGCTTGGTGGGTAGCGCGGCCTACGAGCAGTACTTC. It specifies CASSLVGSAAYEQYF.

The V and J genes are TRBV2 and TRBJ2-6; 8 positions agree with TRBD1. J gave up 4 bases and V 6 bases, and 5 bases lay outside the gene matches. The CDR3 is 15 residues long. CDR1 and CDR2 (germline): SNHLY, FYNNEI. The CDR3 here is CASRETGVGANVLTF. The DNA of the CDR3 is TGTGCCAGCAGGGAGACAGGGGTCGGGGCCAACGTCCTGACTTTC.

V is TRBV18 and J is TRBJ2-1, with 8 bases that match TRBD2. The V segment lost 2 bases and the J segment 11 bases; nucleotides outside the gene matches: 5. This CDR3 spans 13 amino acids. CDR1 and CDR2 from the germline V gene are KGHSH and LQKENI. This CDR3 reads CASSPREREKQFF. CDR3 coding DNA: TGTGCCAGCTCACCAAGGGAGCGGGAGAAGCAGTTCTTC.

The chain combines TRBV7-9 with TRBJ1-6; D ambiguous. Looked up from germline, CDR1 is SEHNR and CDR2 is FQNEAQ (reference sequence). The CDR3 runs 11 residues. V was trimmed by 4 bases and J by 7 bases, leaving 2 bases between them. The DNA for the CDR3 is TGTGCCAGCAGCTCAAATTCACCCCTCCACTTT. Protein sequence: CASSSNSPLHF.

The rearrangement joins TRBV7-9 to TRBJ1-1, with D possibly matching TRBD1 (5 bases). CDR3 length equals 12 residues. Trimming stripped 5 bases from V and 5 bases from J, with 9 bases between. The V gene's germline CDR1 is SEHNR and CDR2 FQNEAQ (reference sequence). The CDR3 sequence: CASSTGQTEAFF. For the CDR3, the DNA is TGTGCCAGCAGCACAGGACAAACTGAAGCTTTCTTT.

The chain has TRBV7-6 and TRBJ2-6, with 9 bases identical to TRBD1. This CDR3 region has 18 residues. Per germline, CDR1 SGHVS and CDR2 FNYEAQ. V shed 5 bases and J 2 bases; nucleotides not matched to a gene: 10. CDR3 region: CASSPLLTGGTGANVLTF. For the CDR3, the DNA is TGTGCCAGCAGCCCTCTTCTTACAGGGGGCACTGGGGCCAACGTCCTGACTTTC.

The rearrangement joins TRBV4-1 to TRBJ1-2; D is uncertain. V lost 1 base to trimming and J lost 8 bases, with 8 bases between them. CDR1 and CDR2 from the germline V gene are MGHRA and YSYEKL. This CDR3 spans 12 amino acids. CDR3 nucleotide sequence: TGCGCCAGCAGCCAAGGAGTGGTAGGCTACACCTTC. Residues: CASSQGVVGYTF.

The rearrangement links TRBV24-1 to TRBJ2-7; the match to TRBD2 covers 11 bases. CDR1 and CDR2 (germline): KGHDR, SFDVKD. CDR3 length: 15 amino acids. The V and J ends lost 3 bases and 7 bases, in that order; junction bases with no gene match: 7. The DNA for the CDR3 is TGTGCCACCAGTGATGCAACCCGACTAGCGGGAGAGCAGTACTTC. Amino acids: CATSDATRLAGEQYF.

The chain couples TRBV7-8 to TRBJ2-1, with no clear D. CDR3 length: 11 residues. Trimming shortened V by 5 bases and J by 4 bases, and 3 bases separated the two germline ends. Germline CDR1 is SGHVS and CDR2 is FQNEAQ. Here the CDR3 reads CASSPYNEQFF. In DNA form, the CDR3 reads TGTGCCAGCAGCCCTTACAATGAGCAGTTCTTC. Drawing the rest from reference TRBV7-8 and TRBJ2-1, the complete variable domain is GAGVSQSPRYKVAKRGQDVALRCDPISGHVSLFWYQQALGQGPEFLTYFQNEAQLDKSGLPSDRFFAERPEGSVSTLKIQRTQQEDSAVYLCASSPYNEQFFGPGTRLTVL.

J is TRBJ2-7 and V is TRBV15; a weak D match, TRBD2 (6 bases). This CDR3 region has 12 residues. V was cut by 8 bases and J by 3 bases, with 11 bases left in between. In germline, CDR1 is LNHNV, CDR2 YYDKDF (reference sequence). CDR3 sequence (DNA): TGTGCCACCGGGGACTCCGGCTACGAGCAGTACTTC. It codes for CATGDSGYEQYF.